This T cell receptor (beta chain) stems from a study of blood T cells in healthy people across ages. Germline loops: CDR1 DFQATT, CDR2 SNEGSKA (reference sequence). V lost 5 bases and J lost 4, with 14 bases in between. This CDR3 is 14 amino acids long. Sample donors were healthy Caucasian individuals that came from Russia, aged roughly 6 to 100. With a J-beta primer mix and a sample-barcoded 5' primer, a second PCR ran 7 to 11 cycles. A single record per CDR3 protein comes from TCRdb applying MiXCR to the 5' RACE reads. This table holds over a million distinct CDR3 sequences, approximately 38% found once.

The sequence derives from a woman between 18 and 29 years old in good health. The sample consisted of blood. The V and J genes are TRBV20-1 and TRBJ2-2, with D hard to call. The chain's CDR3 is CSALDASGTGELFF. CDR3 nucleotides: TGCAGTGCTCTTGATGCTTCGGGCACCGGGGAGCTGTTTTTT.